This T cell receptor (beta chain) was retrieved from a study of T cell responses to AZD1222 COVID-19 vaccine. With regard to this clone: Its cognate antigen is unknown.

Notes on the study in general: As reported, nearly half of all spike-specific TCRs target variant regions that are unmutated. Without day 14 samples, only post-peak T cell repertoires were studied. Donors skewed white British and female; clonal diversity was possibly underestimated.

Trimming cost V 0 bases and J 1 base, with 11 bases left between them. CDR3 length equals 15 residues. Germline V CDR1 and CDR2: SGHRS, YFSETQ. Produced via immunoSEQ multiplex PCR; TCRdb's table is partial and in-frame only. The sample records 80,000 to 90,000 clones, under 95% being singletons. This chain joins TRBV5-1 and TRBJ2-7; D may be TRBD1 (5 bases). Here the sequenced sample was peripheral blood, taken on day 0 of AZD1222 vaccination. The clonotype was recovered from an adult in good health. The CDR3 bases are TGCGCCAGCAGCTTGGTGCCAGGGATGTCCTACGAGCAGTACTTC. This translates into CASSLVPGMSYEQYF.